A selection of T cell receptor beta chains follows, all from one sample in a study of blood T cell repertoires in COVID-19. Sequenced by immunoSEQ multiplex PCR; TCRdb stores in-frame clones only, minus some. Of approximately 70,000 clones listed, about nine tenths are singletons. Sequences were obtained from peripheral blood. Receptors were obtained from a woman between 18 and 29 years old with acute or convalescent COVID-19. The CDR3 runs from the conserved cysteine through the conserved F or W. The D gene is left open where the match is weak. Size is stated for part of the rows, as once, few or many counts, or as a class when the clone is expanded.

v_call	j_call	d_call	clone_size	cdr3_aa	cdr3_nt
TRBV7-8	TRBJ2-7	TRBD1	once	CASSLRAGGNNEQYF	TGTGCCAGCAGCTTAAGGGCAGGGGGAAACAACGAGCAGTACTTC
TRBV21-1	TRBJ1-2	.	.	CASTGQVRGGYGYTF	TGTGCCAGCACTGGACAGGTTCGGGGAGGCTATGGCTACACCTTC
TRBV5-1	TRBJ1-1	.	.	CASSVDGFTEAFF	TGCGCCAGCAGCGTGGACGGGTTCACCGAAGCTTTCTTT
TRBV4-3	TRBJ1-2	.	.	CASSQAEGGNYGYTF	TGCGCCAGCAGCCAAGCCGAGGGCGGAAACTATGGCTACACCTTC
TRBV3-1/TRBV3-2	TRBJ2-2	TRBD2	.	CASSRRPSGRANTGELFF	TGTGCCAGCAGCCGGAGGCCTAGCGGGAGGGCGAACACCGGGGAGCTGTTTTTT
TRBV6-5	TRBJ2-1	TRBD1	.	CASKPSDRSYNEQFF	TGTGCCAGCAAACCCTCGGACAGGAGTTACAATGAGCAGTTCTTC
TRBV3-1/TRBV3-2	TRBJ1-2	TRBD1	.	CARDRAYGYTF	TGTGCCAGGGACAGGGCCTATGGCTACACCTTC
TRBV27	TRBJ2-7	TRBD1	.	CASRGSMRGRGEQYF	TGTGCCAGCAGGGGGTCTATGAGGGGGCGCGGCGAGCAGTACTTC
TRBV3-1/TRBV3-2	TRBJ2-1	TRBD2	once	CASSQETAGGSEQFF	TGTGCCAGCAGCCAAGAGACAGCGGGGGGTTCTGAGCAGTTCTTC
TRBV20-1	TRBJ2-3	.	.	CSASSGAGTDTQYF	TGCAGTGCTAGTTCTGGGGCAGGGACAGATACGCAGTATTTT
TRBV5-1	TRBJ2-3	TRBD2	.	CASSLTGGRTDTQYF	TGCGCCAGCAGCTTGACGGGGGGGCGCACAGATACGCAGTATTTT
TRBV5-8	TRBJ1-1	.	.	CASRKTFSGGTEAFF	TGTGCCAGCAGGAAGACATTTTCGGGGGGGACTGAAGCTTTCTTT
TRBV27	TRBJ2-2	.	.	CASSGVTGELFF	TGTGCCAGCAGCGGGGTTACCGGGGAGCTGTTTTTT
TRBV28	TRBJ2-1	.	.	CASSFGGGLHEQFF	TGTGCCAGCAGTTTTGGTGGGGGACTCCATGAGCAGTTCTTC
TRBV6-5	TRBJ1-1	.	.	CASTPGGTEAFF	TGTGCCAGCACCCCCGGTGGCACTGAAGCTTTCTTT
TRBV27	TRBJ1-2	TRBD1	many	CASSPGQDYGYTF	TGTGCCAGCAGTCCAGGACAGGACTATGGCTACACCTTC
TRBV20-1	TRBJ2-1	TRBD1	.	CSARDRNEQFF	TGCAGTGCCAGGGACAGAAATGAGCAGTTCTTC
TRBV7-2	TRBJ2-7	.	.	CASSKRYSYEQYF	TGTGCCAGCAGTAAGCGGTACTCCTACGAGCAGTACTTC
TRBV4-3	TRBJ2-3	TRBD2	few	CASSQGTSGVTDTQYF	TGCGCCAGCAGCCAAGGGACTAGCGGGGTCACAGATACGCAGTATTTT
TRBV6-2/TRBV6-3	TRBJ2-5	.	.	CASSYSLLPRETQYF	TGTGCCAGCAGTTACTCTTTGCTCCCGCGGGAGACCCAGTACTTC
TRBV28	TRBJ1-2	.	.	CASSLGRGRGYTF	TGTGCCAGCAGTTTAGGGAGGGGCCGTGGCTACACCTTC
TRBV11-2	TRBJ2-1	TRBD2	.	CASRHGGGGNYNEQFF	TGTGCCAGCAGACATGGCGGGGGGGGAAACTACAATGAGCAGTTCTTC
TRBV30	TRBJ2-7	TRBD1	.	CAWSVLRGRVGEQYF	TGTGCCTGGAGTGTACTTAGGGGGCGGGTTGGTGAGCAGTACTTC
TRBV2	TRBJ2-3	TRBD1	.	CASSRGGRGRSTDTQYF	TGTGCCAGCAGTCGAGGGGGCCGGGGCCGGAGCACAGATACGCAGTATTTT
TRBV24-1	TRBJ1-1	.	.	CATSDRGGLAEAFF	TGTGCCACCAGTGATCGGGGGGGACTCGCTGAAGCTTTCTTT
TRBV7-8	TRBJ1-6	TRBD1	.	CASSPDRDNSPLHF	TGTGCCAGCAGCCCTGACAGGGATAATTCACCCCTCCACTTT
TRBV18	TRBJ2-5	.	.	CASSHGGPPETQYF	TGTGCCAGCTCGCATGGAGGACCCCCCGAGACCCAGTACTTC
TRBV29-1	TRBJ1-2	TRBD1	.	CSVVRGQGGYTF	TGCAGCGTTGTAAGGGGGCAGGGTGGCTACACCTTC
TRBV29-1	TRBJ1-1	TRBD1	.	CSVQTGGHTEAFF	TGCAGCGTTCAGACAGGGGGCCACACTGAAGCTTTCTTT